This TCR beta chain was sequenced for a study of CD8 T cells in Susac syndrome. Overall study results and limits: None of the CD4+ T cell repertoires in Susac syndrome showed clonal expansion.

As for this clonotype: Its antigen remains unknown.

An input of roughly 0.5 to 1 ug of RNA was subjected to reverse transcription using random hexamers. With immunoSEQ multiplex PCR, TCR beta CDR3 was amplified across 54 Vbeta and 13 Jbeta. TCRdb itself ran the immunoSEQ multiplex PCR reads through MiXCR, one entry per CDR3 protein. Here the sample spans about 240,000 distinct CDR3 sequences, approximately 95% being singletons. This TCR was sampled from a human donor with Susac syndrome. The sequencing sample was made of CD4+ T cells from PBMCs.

The CDR3: CATSDPRDGTDNEQFF. CDR3 bases: TGTGCCACCAGTGATCCCCGGGACGGGACTGACAATGAGCAGTTCTTC. V usage is TRBV24-1 and J usage is TRBJ2-1; a weak D match, TRBD2 (6 bases). V dropped 3 bases and J dropped 5 bases, with 16 bases sitting between them. This CDR3 has 16 amino acids. Germline CDR1 reads KGHDR; CDR2 reads SFDVKD.